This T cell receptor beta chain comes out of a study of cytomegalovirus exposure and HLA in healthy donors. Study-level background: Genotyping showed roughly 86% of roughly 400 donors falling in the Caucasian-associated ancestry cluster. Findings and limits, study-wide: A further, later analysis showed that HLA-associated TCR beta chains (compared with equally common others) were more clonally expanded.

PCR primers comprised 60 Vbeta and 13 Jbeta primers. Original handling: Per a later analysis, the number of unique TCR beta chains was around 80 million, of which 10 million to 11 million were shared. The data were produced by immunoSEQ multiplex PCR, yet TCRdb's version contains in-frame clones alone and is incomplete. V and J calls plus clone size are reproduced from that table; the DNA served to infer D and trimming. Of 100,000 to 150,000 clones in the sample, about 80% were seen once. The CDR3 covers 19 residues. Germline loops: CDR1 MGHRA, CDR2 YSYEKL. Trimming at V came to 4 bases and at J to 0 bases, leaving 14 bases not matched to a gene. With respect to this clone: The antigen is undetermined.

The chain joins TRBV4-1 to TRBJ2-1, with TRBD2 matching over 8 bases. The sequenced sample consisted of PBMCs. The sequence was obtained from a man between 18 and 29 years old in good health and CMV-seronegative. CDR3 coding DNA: TGCGCCAGCAGCCCTACTCTAGTAGGCGGGGGGAGCTCCTACAATGAGCAGTTCTTC. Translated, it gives CASSPTLVGGGSSYNEQFF.